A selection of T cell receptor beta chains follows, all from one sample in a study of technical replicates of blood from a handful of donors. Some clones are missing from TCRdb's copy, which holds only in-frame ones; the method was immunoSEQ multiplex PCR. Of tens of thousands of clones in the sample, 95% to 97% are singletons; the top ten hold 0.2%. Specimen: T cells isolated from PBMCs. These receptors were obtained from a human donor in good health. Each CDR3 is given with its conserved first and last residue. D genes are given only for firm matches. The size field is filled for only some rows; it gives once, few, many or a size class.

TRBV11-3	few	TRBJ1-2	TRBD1	CASSLEGRQGNYGYTF	TGTGCCAGCAGCTTAGAGGGTCGACAGGGGAACTATGGCTACACCTTC
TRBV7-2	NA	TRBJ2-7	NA	CASSSGLHEQYF	TGTGCCAGCAGCTCAGGACTCCACGAGCAGTACTTC
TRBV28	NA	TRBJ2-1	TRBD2	CASSSPFVGRDNEQFF	TGTGCCAGCAGTTCCCCCTTCGTCGGGAGGGACAATGAGCAGTTCTTC
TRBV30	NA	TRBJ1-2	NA	CAYAGYGYTF	TGTGCCTACGCGGGCTATGGCTACACCTTC
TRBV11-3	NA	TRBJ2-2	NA	CASSLGTGVSGELFF	TGTGCCAGCAGCTTAGGAACCGGGGTGAGCGGGGAGCTGTTTTTT
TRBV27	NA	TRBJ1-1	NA	CASRGDLNTEAFF	TGTGCCAGCAGGGGAGACTTGAACACTGAAGCTTTCTTT
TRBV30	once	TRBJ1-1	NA	CAWRQGNTEAFF	TGTGCCTGGAGACAGGGTAACACTGAAGCTTTCTTT
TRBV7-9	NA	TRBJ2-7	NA	CASSVGMPSYEQYF	TGTGCCAGCAGCGTCGGGATGCCCAGCTACGAGCAGTACTTC
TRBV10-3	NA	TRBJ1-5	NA	CAIQGMENQPQHF	TGTGCCATCCAGGGGATGGAAAATCAGCCCCAGCATTTT
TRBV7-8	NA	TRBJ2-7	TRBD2	CASSLGSSGTYEQYF	TGTGCCAGCAGCTTAGGATCTAGCGGGACCTACGAGCAGTACTTC
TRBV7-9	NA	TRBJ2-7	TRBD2	CASSGSGMNYEQYF	TGTGCCAGCAGCGGTAGCGGGATGAACTACGAGCAGTACTTC
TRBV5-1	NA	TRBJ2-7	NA	CASSLGLGQGIEQYF	TGCGCCAGCAGCTTGGGATTAGGGCAGGGAATCGAGCAGTACTTC
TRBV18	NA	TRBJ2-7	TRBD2	CASSPLGTSGSYEQYF	TGTGCCAGCTCACCCCTTGGGACTAGCGGGAGCTACGAGCAGTACTTC
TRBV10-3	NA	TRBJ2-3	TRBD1	CAISEGTVTDTQYF	TGTGCCATCAGTGAGGGGACAGTCACAGATACGCAGTATTTT
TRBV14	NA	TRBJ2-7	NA	CASSQDGAVDEQYF	TGTGCCAGCAGCCAAGATGGGGCGGTGGACGAGCAGTACTTC
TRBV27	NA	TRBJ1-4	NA	CASSPGLTTNEKLFF	TGTGCCAGCAGTCCCGGACTTACAACTAATGAAAAACTGTTTTTT
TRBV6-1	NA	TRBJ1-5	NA	CASEDPDSANQPQHF	TGTGCCAGCGAAGACCCGGACAGCGCCAATCAGCCCCAGCATTTT
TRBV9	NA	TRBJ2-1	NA	CASSTRGGDEQFF	TGTGCCAGCAGCACAAGGGGTGGGGATGAGCAGTTCTTC
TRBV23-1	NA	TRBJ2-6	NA	CASRPKPPGTGANVLTF	TGCGCCAGCAGGCCAAAACCCCCGGGGACTGGGGCCAACGTCCTGACTTTC
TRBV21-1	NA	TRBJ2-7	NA	CASSKGQGAAEQYF	TGTGCCAGCAGCAAAGGACAGGGGGCGGCCGAGCAGTACTTC
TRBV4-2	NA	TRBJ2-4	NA	CASSEGIGTLDIQYF	TGTGCCAGCAGCGAGGGTATAGGCACTTTGGACATTCAGTACTTC
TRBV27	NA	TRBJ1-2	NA	CASSPRTDYGYTF	TGTGCCAGCAGTCCTAGGACAGATTATGGCTACACCTTC